This T cell receptor (beta chain) comes out of a study of T cells in Graves' hyperthyroidism and ophthalmopathy. With duration under 3 months, ophthalmopathy was active: Clinical Activity Score at least 3, NOSPECS at least 4. This clonotype has only a few counts. Antigen unknown. Broader study findings: Within blood appeared most thyroid clonotypes that had expanded above 0.001. For ophthalmopathy, model prediction preceded onset by a median 6.5 months.

The V end lost 0 bases, the J end lost 7 bases, and 18 bases lay between the germline ends. This CDR3 is built from 16 residues. Germline assignment: CDR1 MNHEY and CDR2 SVGAGI. RNA transcripts were the template for amplifying TCR beta CDR3 regions. An initial round of RT-PCR targeting the TCR CDR3 relied on the HTBI primer set. TCRdb reprocessed the multiplex PCR reads via MiXCR and lists one record per CDR3 protein. The sample lists almost 500,000 distinct CDR3 sequences; roughly 23% were seen once. Sequenced material: blood. The receptor was derived from a woman in her 70s with Graves' ophthalmopathy. The chain uses TRBV6-5 and TRBJ1-2, with a possible D match to TRBD1 (5 bases). The CDR3 bases are TGTGCCAGCAGTTACTCTCTCCTGGGGGAAACGCGTGGCTACACCTTC. It specifies CASSYSLLGETRGYTF.